This T cell receptor beta chain was identified during a study of blood T cell repertoires in COVID-19. Under the authors' procedure: Reference gene primers were amplified, and this amplification served to estimate nucleated cell counts. Measured with immunoSEQ multiplex PCR; TCRdb has only the in-frame clones, and not every one. The V and J calls and clone size come from that table; D and trimming were worked out from the DNA. Here the sample spans under 250,000 clones, around four fifths being singletons. This CDR3 has 15 residues. The ends were cut back, 4 bases at V and 6 bases at J, with 17 bases in the middle. CDR1 and CDR2 (germline): SGHNT, YYREEE (reference sequence).

The TCR comes from a woman aged 40 to 49 with active or convalescent COVID-19. The sample taken for sequencing was peripheral blood. The rearrangement uses TRBV5-4 and TRBJ2-1, with D possibly matching TRBD1 (6 bases). CDR3 in amino acids: CASSPQGTGFNEQFF. The CDR3 DNA is TGTGCCAGCAGCCCACAGGGTACTGGCTTCAATGAGCAGTTCTTC. Full variable domain (outside the CDR3, taken from reference TRBV5-4 and TRBJ2-1): ETGVTQSPTHLIKTRGQQVTLRCSSQSGHNTVSWYQQALGQGPQFIFQYYREEENGRGNFPPRFSGLQFPNYSSELNVNALELDDSALYLCASSPQGTGFNEQFFGPGTRLTVL.